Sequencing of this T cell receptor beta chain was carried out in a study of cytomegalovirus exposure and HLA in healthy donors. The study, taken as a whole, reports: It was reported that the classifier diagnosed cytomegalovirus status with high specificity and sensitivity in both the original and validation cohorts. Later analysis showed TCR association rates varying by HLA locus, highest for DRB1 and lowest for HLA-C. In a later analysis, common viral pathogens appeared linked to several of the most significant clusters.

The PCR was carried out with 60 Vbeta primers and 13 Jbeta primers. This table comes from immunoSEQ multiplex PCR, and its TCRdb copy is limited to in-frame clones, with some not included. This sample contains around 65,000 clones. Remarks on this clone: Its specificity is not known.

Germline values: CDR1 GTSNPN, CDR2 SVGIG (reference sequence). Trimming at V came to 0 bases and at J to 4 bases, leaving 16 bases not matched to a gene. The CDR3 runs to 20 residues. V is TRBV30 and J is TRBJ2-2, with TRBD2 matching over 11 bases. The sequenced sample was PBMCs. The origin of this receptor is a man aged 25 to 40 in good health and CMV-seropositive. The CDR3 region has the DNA TGTGCCTGGAGTGTACGGTGGGGGGCTAGCGGGGGGCCCTTCACCGGGGAGCTGTTTTTT. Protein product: CAWSVRWGASGGPFTGELFF. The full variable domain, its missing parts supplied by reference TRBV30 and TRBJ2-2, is SQTIHQWPATLVQPVGSPLSLECTVEGTSNPNLYWYRQAAGRGLQLLFYSVGIGQISSEVPQNLSASRPQDRQFILSSKKLLLSDSGFYLCAWSVRWGASGGPFTGELFFGEGSRLTVL.